The present TCR beta chain was sequenced within a study of shared clonotypes between healthy human individuals. Study-wide points: Large depth notwithstanding, sorted-subset sequencing proved incomplete by rarefaction. Represented diversity (both genetic and exposure-history) was limited by the small number of donors. When naive CD4 clonotypes were compared across a few donors, approximately 4.9% were shared.

The V and J ends lost 4 bases and 5 bases, in that order; junction bases with no gene match: 11. The CDR3 runs 16 residues. Germline V CDR1 and CDR2: MNHNS, SASEGT. Comments on this clone: What it recognizes is unknown.

In the sorted-subset replicate PCRs, 150 to 250 ng DNA, roughly 30,000 T cell genomes, was used. Clones were read by immunoSEQ multiplex PCR, and TCRdb kept only the in-frame ones, dropping some. The sample carries roughly 530,000 clones, almost 97% recorded once. Sequencing used naive CD4+ T cells sorted from blood. Sample subset: CD45RA+ positively selected. The rearrangement links TRBV6-1 to TRBJ2-5; 9 nucleotides align to TRBD1. The sequence derives from a woman in her thirties in good health. CDR3 DNA: TGTGCCAGCAGTGGAACCGGGACAGGGAATTACGAGACCCAGTACTTC. Translation: CASSGTGTGNYETQYF.